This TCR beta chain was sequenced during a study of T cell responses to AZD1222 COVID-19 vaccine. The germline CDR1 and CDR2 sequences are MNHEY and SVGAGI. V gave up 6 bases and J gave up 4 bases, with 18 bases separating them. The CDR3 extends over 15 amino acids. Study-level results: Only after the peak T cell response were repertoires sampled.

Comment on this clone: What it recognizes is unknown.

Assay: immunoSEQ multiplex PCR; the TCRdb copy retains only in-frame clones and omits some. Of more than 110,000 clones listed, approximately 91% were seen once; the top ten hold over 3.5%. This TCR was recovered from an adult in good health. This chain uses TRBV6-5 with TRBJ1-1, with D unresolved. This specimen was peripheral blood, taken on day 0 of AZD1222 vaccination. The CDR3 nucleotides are TGTGCCAGCAGCTATAATAGGTGGGGAATCACTGAAGCTTTCTTT. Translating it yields CASSYNRWGITEAFF.